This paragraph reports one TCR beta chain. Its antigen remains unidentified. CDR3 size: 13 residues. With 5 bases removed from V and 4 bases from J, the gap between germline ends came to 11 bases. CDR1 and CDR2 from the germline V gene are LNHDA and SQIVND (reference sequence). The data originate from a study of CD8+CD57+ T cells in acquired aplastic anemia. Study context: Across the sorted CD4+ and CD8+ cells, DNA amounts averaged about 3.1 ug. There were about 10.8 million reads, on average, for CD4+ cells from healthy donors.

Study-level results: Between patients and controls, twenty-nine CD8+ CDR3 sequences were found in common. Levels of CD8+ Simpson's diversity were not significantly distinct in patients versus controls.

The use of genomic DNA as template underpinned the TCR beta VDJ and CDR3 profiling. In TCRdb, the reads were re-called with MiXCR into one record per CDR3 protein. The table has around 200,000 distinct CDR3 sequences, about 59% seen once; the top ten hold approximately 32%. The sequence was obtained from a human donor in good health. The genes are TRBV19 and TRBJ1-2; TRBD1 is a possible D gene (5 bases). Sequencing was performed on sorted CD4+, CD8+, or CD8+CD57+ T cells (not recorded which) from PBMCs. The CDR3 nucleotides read TGTGCCAGTAGTGTAGGGACGGCCTATGGCTACACCTTC. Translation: CASSVGTAYGYTF.